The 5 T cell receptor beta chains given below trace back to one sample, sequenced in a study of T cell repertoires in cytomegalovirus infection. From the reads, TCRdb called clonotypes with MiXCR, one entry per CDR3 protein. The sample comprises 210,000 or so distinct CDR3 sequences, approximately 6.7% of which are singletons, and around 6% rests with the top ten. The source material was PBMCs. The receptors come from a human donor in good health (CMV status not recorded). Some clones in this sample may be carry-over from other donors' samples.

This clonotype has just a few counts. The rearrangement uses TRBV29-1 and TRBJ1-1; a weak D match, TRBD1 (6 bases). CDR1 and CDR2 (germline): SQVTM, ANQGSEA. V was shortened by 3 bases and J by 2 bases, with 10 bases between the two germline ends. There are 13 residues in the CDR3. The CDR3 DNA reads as TGCAGCGTTGAGCGGGGGCACAACACTGAAGCTTTCTTT. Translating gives CSVERGHNTEAFF.

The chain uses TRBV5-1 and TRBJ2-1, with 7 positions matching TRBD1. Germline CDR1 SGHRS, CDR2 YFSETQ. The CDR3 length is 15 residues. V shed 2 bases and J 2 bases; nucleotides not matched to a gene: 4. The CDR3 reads CASSFVQGPYNEQFF. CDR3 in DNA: TGCGCCAGCAGCTTTGTACAGGGGCCCTACAATGAGCAGTTCTTC. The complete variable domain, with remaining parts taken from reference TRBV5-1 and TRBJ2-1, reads KAGVTQTPRYLIKTRGQQVTLSCSPISGHRSVSWYQQTPGQGLQFLFEYFSETQRNKGNFPGRFSGRQFSNSRSEMNVSTLELGDSALYLCASSFVQGPYNEQFFGPGTRLTVL.

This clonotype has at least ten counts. The CDR3 loop is CASSAPRLGDTYGNTIYF. The CDR3 DNA reads TGTGCCAGCAGCGCTCCCAGACTGGGGGACACGTACGGAAACACCATATATTTT. The V call is TRBV9, the J call TRBJ1-3; weak D call: TRBD1 (6 bases). This CDR3 contains 18 residues. V lost 3 bases, J lost 4 bases, and 23 bases lay in between. From germline, CDR1 is SGDLS and CDR2 YYNGEE.

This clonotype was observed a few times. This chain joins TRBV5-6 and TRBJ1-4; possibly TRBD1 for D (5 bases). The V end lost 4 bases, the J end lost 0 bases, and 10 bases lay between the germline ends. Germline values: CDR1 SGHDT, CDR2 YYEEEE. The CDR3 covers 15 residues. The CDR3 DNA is TGTGCCAGCAGCCAACAGGCGGCAACTAATGAAAAACTGTTTTTT. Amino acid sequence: CASSQQAATNEKLFF.

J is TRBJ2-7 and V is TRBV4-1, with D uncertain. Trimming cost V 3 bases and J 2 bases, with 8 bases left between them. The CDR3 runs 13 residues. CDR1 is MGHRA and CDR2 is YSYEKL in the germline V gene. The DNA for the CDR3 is TGCGCCAGCAGCCATGGTTTTACCTACGAGCAGTACTTC. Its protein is CASSHGFTYEQYF.